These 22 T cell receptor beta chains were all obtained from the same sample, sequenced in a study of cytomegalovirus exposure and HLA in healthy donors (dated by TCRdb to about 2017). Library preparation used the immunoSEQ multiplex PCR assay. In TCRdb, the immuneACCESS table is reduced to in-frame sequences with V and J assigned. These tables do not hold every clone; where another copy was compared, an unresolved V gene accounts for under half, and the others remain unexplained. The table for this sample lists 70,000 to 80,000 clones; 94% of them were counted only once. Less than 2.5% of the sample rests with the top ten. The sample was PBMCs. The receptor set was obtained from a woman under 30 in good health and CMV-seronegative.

The CDR3 reads CVPGQNTDTQYF. As DNA, the CDR3 is TGTGTCCCGGGACAGAATACAGATACGCAGTATTTT. This rearrangement joins TRBV27 to TRBJ2-3; TRBD1 agrees at 7 bases. The CDR3 is made up of 12 amino acids. Germline V gene data show CDR1 as MNHEY and CDR2 as SMNVEV (reference sequence).

The CDR3 loop is CAGTGRQYNEQFF. The CDR3 nucleotides read TGTGCCGGGACAGGGAGGCAATACAATGAGCAGTTCTTC. This rearrangement joins TRBV30 to TRBJ2-1; 9 positions match TRBD1. Germline V gives CDR1 GTSNPN, CDR2 SVGIG (reference sequence). CDR3 size: 13 residues. V trimming: 8 bases; J trimming: 4 bases; junction bases outside the gene matches: 6.

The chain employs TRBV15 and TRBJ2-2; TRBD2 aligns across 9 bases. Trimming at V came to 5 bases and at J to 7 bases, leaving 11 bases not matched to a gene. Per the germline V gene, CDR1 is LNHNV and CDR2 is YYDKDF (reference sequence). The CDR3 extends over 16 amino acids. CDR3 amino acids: CATSWRGGFGLGELFF. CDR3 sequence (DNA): TGTGCCACCAGCTGGCGGGGGGGGTTCGGTCTCGGGGAGCTGTTTTTT. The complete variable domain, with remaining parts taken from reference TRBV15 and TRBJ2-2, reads DAMVIQNPRYQVTQFGKPVTLSCSQTLNHNVMYWYQQKSSQAPKLLFHYYDKDFNNEADTPDNFQSRRPNTSFCFLDIRSPGLGDTAMYLCATSWRGGFGLGELFFGEGSRLTVL.

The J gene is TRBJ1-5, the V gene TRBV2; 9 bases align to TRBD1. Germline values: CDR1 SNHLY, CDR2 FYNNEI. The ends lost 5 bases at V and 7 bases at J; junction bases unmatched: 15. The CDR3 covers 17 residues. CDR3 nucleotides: TGTGCCAGCAGTACCGACCCGGGACAGGGAGGAGAACAGCCCCAGCATTTT. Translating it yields CASSTDPGQGGEQPQHF.

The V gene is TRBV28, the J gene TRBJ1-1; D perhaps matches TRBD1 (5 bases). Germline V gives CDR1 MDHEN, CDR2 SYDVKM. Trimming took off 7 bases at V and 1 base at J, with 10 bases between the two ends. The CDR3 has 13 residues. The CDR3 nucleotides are TGTGCCAGCATATCAGGGCCGAACACTGAAGCTTTCTTT. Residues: CASISGPNTEAFF.

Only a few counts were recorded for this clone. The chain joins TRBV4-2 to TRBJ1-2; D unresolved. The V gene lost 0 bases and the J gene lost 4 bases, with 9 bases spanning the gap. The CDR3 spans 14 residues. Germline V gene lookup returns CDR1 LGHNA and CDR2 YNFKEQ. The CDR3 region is CASSQDVASYGYTF. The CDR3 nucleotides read TGTGCCAGCAGCCAAGATGTAGCATCCTATGGCTACACCTTC.

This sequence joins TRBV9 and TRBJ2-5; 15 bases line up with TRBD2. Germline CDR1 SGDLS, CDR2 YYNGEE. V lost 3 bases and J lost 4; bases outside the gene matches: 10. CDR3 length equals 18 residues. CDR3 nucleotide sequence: TGTGCCAGCAGCGGCGGGGGACTAGCGGGAGGAGGAGGAGAGACCCAGTACTTC. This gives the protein CASSGGGLAGGGGETQYF.

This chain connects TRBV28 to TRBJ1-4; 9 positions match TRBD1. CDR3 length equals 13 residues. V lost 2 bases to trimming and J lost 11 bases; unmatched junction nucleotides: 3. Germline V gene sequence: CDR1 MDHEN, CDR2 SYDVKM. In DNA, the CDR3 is TGTGCCAGCAGTTTACCCGGGACAGGGAAACTGTTTTTT. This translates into CASSLPGTGKLFF.

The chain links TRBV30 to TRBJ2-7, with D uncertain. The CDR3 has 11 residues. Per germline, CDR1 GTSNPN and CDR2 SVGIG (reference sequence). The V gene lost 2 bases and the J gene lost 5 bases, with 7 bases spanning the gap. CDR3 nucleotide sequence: TGTGCCTGGAGTCGAGATCACGAGCAGTACTTC. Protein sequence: CAWSRDHEQYF.

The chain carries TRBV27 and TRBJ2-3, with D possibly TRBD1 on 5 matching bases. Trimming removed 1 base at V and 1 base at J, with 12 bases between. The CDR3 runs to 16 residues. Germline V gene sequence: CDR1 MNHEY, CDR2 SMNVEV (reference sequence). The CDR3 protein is CASSLFLLGGTDTQYF. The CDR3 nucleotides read TGTGCCAGCAGTTTATTCTTGCTAGGGGGCACAGATACGCAGTATTTT.

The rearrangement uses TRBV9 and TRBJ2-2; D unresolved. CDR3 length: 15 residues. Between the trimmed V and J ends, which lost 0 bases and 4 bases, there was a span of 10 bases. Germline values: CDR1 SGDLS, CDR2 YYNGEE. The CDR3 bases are TGTGCCAGCAGCGTAGCAGTAGCAACCACCGGGGAGCTGTTTTTT. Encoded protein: CASSVAVATTGELFF.

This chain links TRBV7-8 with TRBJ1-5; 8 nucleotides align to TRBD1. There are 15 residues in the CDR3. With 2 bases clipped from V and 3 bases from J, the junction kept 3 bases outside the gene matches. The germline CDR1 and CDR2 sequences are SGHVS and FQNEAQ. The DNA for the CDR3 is TGTGCCAGCAGCTTACGGGGACAGGACAATCAGCCCCAGCATTTT. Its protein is CASSLRGQDNQPQHF. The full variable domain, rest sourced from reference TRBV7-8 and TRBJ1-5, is GAGVSQSPRYKVAKRGQDVALRCDPISGHVSLFWYQQALGQGPEFLTYFQNEAQLDKSGLPSDRFFAERPEGSVSTLKIQRTQQEDSAVYLCASSLRGQDNQPQHFGDGTRLSIL.

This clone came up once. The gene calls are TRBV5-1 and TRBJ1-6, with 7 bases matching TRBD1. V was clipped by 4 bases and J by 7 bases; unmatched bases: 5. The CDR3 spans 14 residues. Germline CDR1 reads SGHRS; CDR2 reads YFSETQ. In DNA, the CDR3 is TGCGCCAGCAGCGTGACAGGGAGGAATTCACCCCTCCACTTT. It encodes CASSVTGRNSPLHF. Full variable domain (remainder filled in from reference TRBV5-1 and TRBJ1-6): KAGVTQTPRYLIKTRGQQVTLSCSPISGHRSVSWYQQTPGQGLQFLFEYFSETQRNKGNFPGRFSGRQFSNSRSEMNVSTLELGDSALYLCASSVTGRNSPLHFGNGTRLTVT.

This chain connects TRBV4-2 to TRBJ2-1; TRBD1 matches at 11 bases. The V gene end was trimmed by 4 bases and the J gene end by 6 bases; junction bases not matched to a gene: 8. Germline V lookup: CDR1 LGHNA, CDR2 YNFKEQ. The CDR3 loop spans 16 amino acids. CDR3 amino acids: CASSPTHGTGGNEQFF. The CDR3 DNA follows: TGTGCCAGCAGCCCCACCCACGGGACAGGGGGCAATGAGCAGTTCTTC.

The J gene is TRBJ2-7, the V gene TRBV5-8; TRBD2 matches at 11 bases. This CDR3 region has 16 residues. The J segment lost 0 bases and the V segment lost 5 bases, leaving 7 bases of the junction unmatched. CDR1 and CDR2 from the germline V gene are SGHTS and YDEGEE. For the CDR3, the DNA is TGTGCCAGCAGTTATGTCGGGACTAGCGGCTCCTACGAGCAGTACTTC. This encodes CASSYVGTSGSYEQYF. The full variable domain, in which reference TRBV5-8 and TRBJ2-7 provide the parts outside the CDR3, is EAGVTQSPTHLIKTRGQQATLRCSPISGHTSVYWYQQALGLGLQFLLWYDEGEERNRGNFPPRFSGRQFPNYSSELNVNALELEDSALYLCASSYVGTSGSYEQYFGPGTRLTVT.

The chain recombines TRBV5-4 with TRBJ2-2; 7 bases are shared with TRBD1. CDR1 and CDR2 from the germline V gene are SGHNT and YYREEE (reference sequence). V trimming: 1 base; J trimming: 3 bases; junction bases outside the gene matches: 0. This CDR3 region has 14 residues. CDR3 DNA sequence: TGTGCCAGCAGCTTGACAGGGGACACCGGGGAGCTGTTTTTT. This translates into CASSLTGDTGELFF.

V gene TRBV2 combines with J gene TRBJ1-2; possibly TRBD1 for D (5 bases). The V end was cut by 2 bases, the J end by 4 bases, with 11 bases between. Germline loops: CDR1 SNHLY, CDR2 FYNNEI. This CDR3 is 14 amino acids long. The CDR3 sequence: CASSEQGSSYGYTF. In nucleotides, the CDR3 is TGTGCCAGCAGTGAACAGGGCAGCAGCTATGGCTACACCTTC.

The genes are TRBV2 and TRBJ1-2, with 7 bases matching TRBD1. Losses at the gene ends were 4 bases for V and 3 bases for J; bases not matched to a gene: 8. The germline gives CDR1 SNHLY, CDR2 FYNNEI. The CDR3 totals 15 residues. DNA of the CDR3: TGTGCCAGCAGTGTAGCAATAGGGGGCGACTATGGCTACACCTTC. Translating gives CASSVAIGGDYGYTF.

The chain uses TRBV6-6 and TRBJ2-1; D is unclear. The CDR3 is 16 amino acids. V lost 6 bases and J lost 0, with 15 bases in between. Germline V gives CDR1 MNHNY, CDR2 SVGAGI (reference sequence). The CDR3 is CASSVSPGFSYNEQFF. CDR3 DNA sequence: TGTGCCAGCAGCGTATCGCCAGGTTTCTCCTACAATGAGCAGTTCTTC.

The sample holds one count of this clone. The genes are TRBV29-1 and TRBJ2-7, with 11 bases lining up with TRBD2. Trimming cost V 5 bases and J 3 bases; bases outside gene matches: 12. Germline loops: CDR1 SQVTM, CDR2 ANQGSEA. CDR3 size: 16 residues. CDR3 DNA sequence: TGCAGCGTTTTCCCGGATCCGACTAGCGGGAACTACGAGCAGTACTTC. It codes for CSVFPDPTSGNYEQYF.

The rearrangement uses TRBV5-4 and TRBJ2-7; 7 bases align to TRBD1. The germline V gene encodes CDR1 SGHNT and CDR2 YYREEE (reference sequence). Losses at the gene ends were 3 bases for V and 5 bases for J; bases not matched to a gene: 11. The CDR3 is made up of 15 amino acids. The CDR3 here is CASSWSGGLGDEQYF. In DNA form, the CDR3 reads TGTGCCAGCAGCTGGTCAGGGGGTCTCGGCGACGAGCAGTACTTC.

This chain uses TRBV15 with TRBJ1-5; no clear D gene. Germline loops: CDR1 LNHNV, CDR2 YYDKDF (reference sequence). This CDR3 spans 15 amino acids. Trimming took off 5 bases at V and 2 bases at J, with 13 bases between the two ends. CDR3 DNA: TGTGCCACCAGCGGAACTAGATTTGGCAATCAGCCCCAGCATTTT. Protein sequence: CATSGTRFGNQPQHF.